The present TCR beta chain was sequenced within a study of cytomegalovirus exposure and HLA in healthy donors. The wider study: Genotyping of roughly 400 donors showed that about 84% belonged to the Caucasian-associated ancestry cluster. Whole-study results and caveats: Later analysis indicated greater clonal expansion among HLA-associated TCR beta chains than among equally common other chains.

This clone has a handful of counts. Its specificity is not known. With 7 bases removed from V and 3 bases from J, the gap between germline ends came to 22 bases. The CDR3 loop spans 16 amino acids. CDR1 and CDR2 (germline): SGHDT, YYEEEE. 60 Vbeta and 13 Jbeta primers were used in PCR. Generated by immunoSEQ multiplex PCR, the TCRdb table keeps only in-frame clones and is missing some. The table has about 55,000 clones, around 78% seen once. This TCR came from a female donor in good health and CMV-seronegative. V usage is TRBV5-6 and J usage is TRBJ1-2, with D maybe TRBD1 (5 bases). Material for sequencing was PBMCs. The DNA of the CDR3 is TGTGCCAGCGTTACCTACCGGGCCCGGGGGGACTATGGCTACACCTTC. It specifies CASVTYRARGDYGYTF.